The present TCR beta chain was sequenced within a study of control samples from healthy donors and cancer patients. This clone appeared once. The assay was immunoSEQ multiplex PCR, and TCRdb's table has in-frame clones only and misses some. The repertoire consists of 100,000 to 150,000 clones, with approximately 92% occurring once and the leading ten covering around 6%. This clonotype was obtained from a man aged 18 to 35 in good health. Sequencing was done on a sample of blood.

Here the CDR3 DNA reads TGTGCCATCAGTGAGTCTCTAGAGGGCAGTGGCTACACCTTC. Encoded protein: CAISESLEGSGYTF. The J gene is TRBJ1-2, the V gene TRBV10-3; D is undetermined. The CDR3 totals 14 residues. Trimming took off 0 bases at V and 7 bases at J, with 12 bases between the two ends. The germline V gene encodes CDR1 ENHRY and CDR2 SYGVKD.